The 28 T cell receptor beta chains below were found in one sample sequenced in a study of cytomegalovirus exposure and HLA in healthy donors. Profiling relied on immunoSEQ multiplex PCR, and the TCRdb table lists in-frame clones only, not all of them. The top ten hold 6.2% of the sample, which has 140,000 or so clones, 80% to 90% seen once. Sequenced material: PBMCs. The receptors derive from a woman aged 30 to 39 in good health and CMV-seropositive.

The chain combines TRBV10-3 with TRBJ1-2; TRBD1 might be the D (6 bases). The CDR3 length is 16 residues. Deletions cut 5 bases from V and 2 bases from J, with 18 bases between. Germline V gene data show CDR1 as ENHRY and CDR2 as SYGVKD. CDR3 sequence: CAISSLGAGENYGYTF. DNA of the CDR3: TGTGCCATCAGTAGCCTGGGTGCAGGGGAAAACTATGGCTACACCTTC.

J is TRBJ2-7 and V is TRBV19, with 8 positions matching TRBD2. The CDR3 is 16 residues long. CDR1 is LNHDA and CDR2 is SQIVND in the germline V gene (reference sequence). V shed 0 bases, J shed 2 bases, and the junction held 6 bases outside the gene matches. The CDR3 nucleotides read TGTGCCAGTAGTATAGATAAGAGCGGGAGTCCCTACGAGCAGTACTTC. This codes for CASSIDKSGSPYEQYF.

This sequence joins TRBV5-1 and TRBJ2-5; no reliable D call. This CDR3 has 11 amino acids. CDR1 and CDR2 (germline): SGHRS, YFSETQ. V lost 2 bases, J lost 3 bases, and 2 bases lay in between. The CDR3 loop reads CASSFKETQYF. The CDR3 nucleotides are TGCGCCAGCAGCTTTAAAGAGACCCAGTACTTC.

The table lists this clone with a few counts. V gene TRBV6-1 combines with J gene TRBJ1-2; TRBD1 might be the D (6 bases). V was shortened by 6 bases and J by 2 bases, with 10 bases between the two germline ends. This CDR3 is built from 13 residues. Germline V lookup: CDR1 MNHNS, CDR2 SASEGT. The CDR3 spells CASRADRNYGYTF. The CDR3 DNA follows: TGTGCCAGCAGGGCCGACAGGAACTATGGCTACACCTTC.

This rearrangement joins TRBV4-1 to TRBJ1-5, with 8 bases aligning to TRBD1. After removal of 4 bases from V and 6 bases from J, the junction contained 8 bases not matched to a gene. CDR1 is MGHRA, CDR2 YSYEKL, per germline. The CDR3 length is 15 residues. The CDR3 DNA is TGCGCCAGCAGCCGAATTACAGGGGGTAGTCAGCCCCAGCATTTT. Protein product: CASSRITGGSQPQHF.

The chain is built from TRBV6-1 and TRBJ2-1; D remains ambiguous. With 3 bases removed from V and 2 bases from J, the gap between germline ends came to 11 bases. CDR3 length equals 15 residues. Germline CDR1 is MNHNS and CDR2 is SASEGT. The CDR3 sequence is CASSEGPNPYNEQFF. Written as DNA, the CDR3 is TGTGCCAGCAGTGAGGGCCCAAATCCCTACAATGAGCAGTTCTTC.

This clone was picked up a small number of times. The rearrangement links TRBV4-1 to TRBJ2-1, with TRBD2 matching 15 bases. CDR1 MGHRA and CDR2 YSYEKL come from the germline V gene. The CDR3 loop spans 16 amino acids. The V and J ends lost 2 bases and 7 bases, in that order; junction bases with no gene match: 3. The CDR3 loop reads CASSQLGLAGGNEQFF. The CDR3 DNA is TGCGCCAGCAGCCAACTCGGACTAGCGGGAGGGAATGAGCAGTTCTTC.

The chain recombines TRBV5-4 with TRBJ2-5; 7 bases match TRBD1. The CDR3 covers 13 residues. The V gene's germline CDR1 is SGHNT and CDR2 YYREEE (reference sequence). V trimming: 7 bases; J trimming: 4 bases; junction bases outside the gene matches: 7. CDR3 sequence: CASGPQGPETQYF. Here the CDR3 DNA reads TGTGCCAGCGGACCACAGGGGCCAGAGACCCAGTACTTC.

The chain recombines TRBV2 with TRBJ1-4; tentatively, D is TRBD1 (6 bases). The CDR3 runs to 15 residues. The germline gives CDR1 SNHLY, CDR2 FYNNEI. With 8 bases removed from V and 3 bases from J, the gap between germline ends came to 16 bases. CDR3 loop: CASSGGLVANEKLFF. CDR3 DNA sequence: TGTGCCAGCTCGGGGGGGCTGGTGGCTAATGAAAAACTGTTTTTT.

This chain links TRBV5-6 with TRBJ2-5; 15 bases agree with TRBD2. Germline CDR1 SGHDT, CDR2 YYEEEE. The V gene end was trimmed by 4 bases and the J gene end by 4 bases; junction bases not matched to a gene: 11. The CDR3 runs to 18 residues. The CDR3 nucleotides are TGTGCCAGCAGCGGACCGGGACTAGCGGGGGGCTTCCTAGAGACCCAGTACTTC. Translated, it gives CASSGPGLAGGFLETQYF.

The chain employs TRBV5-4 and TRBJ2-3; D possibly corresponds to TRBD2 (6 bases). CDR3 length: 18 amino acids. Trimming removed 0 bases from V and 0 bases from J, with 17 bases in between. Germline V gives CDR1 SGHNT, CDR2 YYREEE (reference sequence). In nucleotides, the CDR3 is TGTGCCAGCAGCTTGGGGGGCGGGGAGATAGTAAGCACAGATACGCAGTATTTT. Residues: CASSLGGGEIVSTDTQYF.

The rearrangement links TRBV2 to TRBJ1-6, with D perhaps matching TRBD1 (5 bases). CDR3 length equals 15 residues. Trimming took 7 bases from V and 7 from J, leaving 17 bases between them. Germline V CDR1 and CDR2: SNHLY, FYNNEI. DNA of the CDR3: TGTGCCAGCAAGGTCTTCGGGACTCCCAATTCACCCCTCCACTTT. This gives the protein CASKVFGTPNSPLHF.

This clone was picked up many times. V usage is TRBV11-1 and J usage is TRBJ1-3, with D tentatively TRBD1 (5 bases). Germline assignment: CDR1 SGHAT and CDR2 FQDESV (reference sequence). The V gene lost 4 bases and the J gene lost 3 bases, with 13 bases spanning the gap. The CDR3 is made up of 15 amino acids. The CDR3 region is CASSSMDTLGNTIYF. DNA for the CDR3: TGTGCCAGCAGCTCGATGGACACCCTTGGAAACACCATATATTTT.

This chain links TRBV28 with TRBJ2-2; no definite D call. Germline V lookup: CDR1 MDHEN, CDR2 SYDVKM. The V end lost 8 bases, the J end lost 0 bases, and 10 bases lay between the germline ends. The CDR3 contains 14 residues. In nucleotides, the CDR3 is TGTGCCAGCGTGGCACCGACGAACACCGGGGAGCTGTTTTTT. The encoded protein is CASVAPTNTGELFF.

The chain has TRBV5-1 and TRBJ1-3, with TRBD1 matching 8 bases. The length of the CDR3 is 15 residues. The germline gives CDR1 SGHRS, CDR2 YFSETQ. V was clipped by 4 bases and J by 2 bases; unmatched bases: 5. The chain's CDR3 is CASSPRTGPGNTIYF. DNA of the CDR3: TGCGCCAGCAGCCCGAGGACAGGGCCTGGAAACACCATATATTTT. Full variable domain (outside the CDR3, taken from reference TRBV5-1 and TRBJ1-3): KAGVTQTPRYLIKTRGQQVTLSCSPISGHRSVSWYQQTPGQGLQFLFEYFSETQRNKGNFPGRFSGRQFSNSRSEMNVSTLELGDSALYLCASSPRTGPGNTIYFGEGSWLTVV.

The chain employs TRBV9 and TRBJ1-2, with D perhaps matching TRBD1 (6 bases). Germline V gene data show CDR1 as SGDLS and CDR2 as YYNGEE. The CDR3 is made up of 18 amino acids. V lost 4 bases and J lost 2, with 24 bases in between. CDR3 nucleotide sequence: TGTGCCAGCAGCCCAACTTGGGGGGGCGGGTATCTCAACTATGGCTACACCTTC. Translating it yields CASSPTWGGGYLNYGYTF.

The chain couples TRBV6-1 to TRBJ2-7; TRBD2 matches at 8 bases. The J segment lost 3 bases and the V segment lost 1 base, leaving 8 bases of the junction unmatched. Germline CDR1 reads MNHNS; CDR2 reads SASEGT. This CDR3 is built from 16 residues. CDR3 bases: TGTGCCAGCAGTGAAGGGGGAGGACTAGCCTACTACGAGCAGTACTTC. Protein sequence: CASSEGGGLAYYEQYF.

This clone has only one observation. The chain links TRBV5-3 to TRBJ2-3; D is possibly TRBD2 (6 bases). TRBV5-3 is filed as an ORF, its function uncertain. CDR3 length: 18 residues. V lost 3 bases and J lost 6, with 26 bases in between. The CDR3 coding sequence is TGTGCCAGAAGCTGGAATATCCGGGACTCACATGGGCTGGATACGCAGTATTTT. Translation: CARSWNIRDSHGLDTQYF.

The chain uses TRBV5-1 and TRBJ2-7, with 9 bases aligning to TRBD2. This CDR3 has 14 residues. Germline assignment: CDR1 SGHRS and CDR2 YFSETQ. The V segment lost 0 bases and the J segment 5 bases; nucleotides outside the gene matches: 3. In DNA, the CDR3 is TGCGCCAGCAGCTTGGGGACTAGCGACGACGAGCAGTACTTC. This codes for CASSLGTSDDEQYF.

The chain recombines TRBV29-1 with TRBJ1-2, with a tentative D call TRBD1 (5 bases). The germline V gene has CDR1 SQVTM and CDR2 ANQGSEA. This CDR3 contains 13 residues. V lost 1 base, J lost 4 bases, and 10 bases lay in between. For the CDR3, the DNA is TGCAGCGTTGAAGGGGGGGGGAGCTATGGCTACACCTTC. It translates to CSVEGGGSYGYTF.

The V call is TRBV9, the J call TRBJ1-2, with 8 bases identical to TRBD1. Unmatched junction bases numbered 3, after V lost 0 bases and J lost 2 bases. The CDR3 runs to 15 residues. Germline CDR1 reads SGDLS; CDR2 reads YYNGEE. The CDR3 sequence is CASSVGGQGNYGYTF. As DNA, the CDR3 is TGTGCCAGCAGCGTAGGAGGACAGGGAAACTATGGCTACACCTTC.

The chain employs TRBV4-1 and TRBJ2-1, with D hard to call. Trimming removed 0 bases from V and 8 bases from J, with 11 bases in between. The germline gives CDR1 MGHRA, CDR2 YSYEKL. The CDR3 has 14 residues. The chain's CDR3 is CASSQEPMGYEQFF. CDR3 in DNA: TGCGCCAGCAGCCAAGAGCCCATGGGCTATGAGCAGTTCTTC.

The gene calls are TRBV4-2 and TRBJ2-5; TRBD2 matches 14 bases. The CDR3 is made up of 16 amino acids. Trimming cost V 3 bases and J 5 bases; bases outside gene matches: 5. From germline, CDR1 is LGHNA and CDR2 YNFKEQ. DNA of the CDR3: TGTGCCAGCAGCCAGAGGACTAGCGGGGGGAAGGAGACCCAGTACTTC. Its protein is CASSQRTSGGKETQYF.

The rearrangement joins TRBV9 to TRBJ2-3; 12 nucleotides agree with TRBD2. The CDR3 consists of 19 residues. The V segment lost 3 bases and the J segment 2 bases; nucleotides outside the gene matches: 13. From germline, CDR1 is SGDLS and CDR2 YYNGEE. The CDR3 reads CASSAVVATSGGLTDTQYF. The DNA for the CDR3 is TGTGCCAGCAGCGCCGTAGTAGCAACTAGCGGGGGGCTCACAGATACGCAGTATTTT.

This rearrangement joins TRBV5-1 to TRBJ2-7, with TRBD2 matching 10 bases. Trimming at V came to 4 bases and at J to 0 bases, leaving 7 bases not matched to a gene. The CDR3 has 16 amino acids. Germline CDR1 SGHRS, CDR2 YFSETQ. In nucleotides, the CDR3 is TGCGCCAGCAGCCCCTTTAGCGGGGGGCTCTCCTACGAGCAGTACTTC. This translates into CASSPFSGGLSYEQYF. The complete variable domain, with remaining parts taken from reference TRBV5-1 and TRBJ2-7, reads KAGVTQTPRYLIKTRGQQVTLSCSPISGHRSVSWYQQTPGQGLQFLFEYFSETQRNKGNFPGRFSGRQFSNSRSEMNVSTLELGDSALYLCASSPFSGGLSYEQYFGPGTRLTVT.

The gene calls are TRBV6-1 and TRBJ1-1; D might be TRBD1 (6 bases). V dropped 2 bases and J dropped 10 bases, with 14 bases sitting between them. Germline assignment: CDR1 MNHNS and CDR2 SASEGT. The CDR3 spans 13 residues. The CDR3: CASSENRASLAFF. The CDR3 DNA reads TGTGCCAGCAGTGAAAACAGGGCGTCCTTAGCTTTCTTT.

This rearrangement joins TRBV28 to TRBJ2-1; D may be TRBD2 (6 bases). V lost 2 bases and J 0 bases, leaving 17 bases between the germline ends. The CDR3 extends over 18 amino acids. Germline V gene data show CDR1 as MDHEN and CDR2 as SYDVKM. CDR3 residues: CASSLGAGLTSSYNEQFF. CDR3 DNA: TGTGCCAGCAGTTTAGGGGCCGGACTAACAAGCTCCTACAATGAGCAGTTCTTC.

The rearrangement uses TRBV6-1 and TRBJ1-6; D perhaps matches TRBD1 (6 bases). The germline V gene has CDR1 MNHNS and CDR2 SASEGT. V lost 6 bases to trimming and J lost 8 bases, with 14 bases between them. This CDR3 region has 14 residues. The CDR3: CASSLQGLDSPLHF. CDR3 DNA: TGTGCCAGCAGCCTACAGGGTTTAGATTCACCCCTCCACTTT.